A selection of T cell receptor beta chains follows, all from one sample in a study of shared clonotypes between healthy human individuals. The assay was immunoSEQ multiplex PCR, and TCRdb's table has in-frame clones only and misses some. The sample lists 2 million to 2.5 million clones, 85% to 95% occurring once. The sequencing input was naive CD4+ T cells sorted from blood. The receptor source for this set is a young man in good health. CDR3s include the opening cysteine and the closing phenylalanine or tryptophan. A D gene is named only where the DNA matches it firmly. Some rows have no size entry. The others give once, few or many, or a class for an expanded clone.

CDR3: CASSGETGLNRYNEQFF; DNA: TGTGCCAGCAGCGGTGAGACAGGGCTAAATCGGTACAATGAGCAGTTCTTC; V: TRBV5-6; J: TRBJ2-1; size: .; D: TRBD1
CDR3: CASSYMGSSGNTIYF; DNA: TGTGCCAGCAGTTACATGGGGAGCTCTGGAAACACCATATATTTT; V: TRBV6-5; J: TRBJ1-3; size: .; D: .
CDR3: CASRPQAAGEKLFF; DNA: TGTGCCAGCAGGCCCCAGGCGGCGGGGGAAAAACTGTTTTTT; V: TRBV2; J: TRBJ1-4; size: once; D: .
CDR3: CASSTGTTSYEQYF; DNA: TGTGCCAGCAGCACCGGGACAACTAGTTACGAGCAGTACTTC; V: TRBV18; J: TRBJ2-7; size: once; D: .
CDR3: CASRDRGSGNTIYF; DNA: TGTGCCAGTAGGGACAGGGGCTCTGGAAACACCATATATTTT; V: TRBV19; J: TRBJ1-3; size: .; D: TRBD1
CDR3: CSVEPPAFPYGYTF; DNA: TGCAGCGTTGAACCCCCAGCCTTTCCCTATGGCTACACCTTC; V: TRBV29-1; J: TRBJ1-2; size: .; D: .
CDR3: CAWSADSTGELFF; DNA: TGTGCCTGGAGCGCGGACAGCACCGGGGAGCTGTTTTTT; V: TRBV30; J: TRBJ2-2; size: .; D: .
CDR3: CASSESRTSPLHF; DNA: TGTGCCAGCAGTGAATCAAGGACTTCACCCCTCCACTTT; V: TRBV6-1; J: TRBJ1-6; size: few; D: .
CDR3: CASGREQETQYF; DNA: TGTGCTAGTGGTCGGGAGCAAGAGACCCAGTACTTC; V: TRBV12-5; J: TRBJ2-5; size: .; D: .
CDR3: CASRDSSRFYGYTF; DNA: TGTGCCAGCCGTGACAGCTCCCGATTCTATGGCTACACCTTC; V: TRBV27; J: TRBJ1-2; size: .; D: .
CDR3: CASRHDPDYGYTF; DNA: TGTGCCAGCAGGCACGACCCTGACTATGGCTACACCTTC; V: TRBV2; J: TRBJ1-2; size: .; D: .
CDR3: CASSSYERGEVGELFF; DNA: TGCGCCAGCAGCAGTTACGAGCGGGGAGAGGTCGGGGAGCTGTTTTTT; V: TRBV4-1; J: TRBJ2-2; size: .; D: TRBD2
CDR3: CASSQDQRGRPYEQYF; DNA: TGTGCCAGCAGCCAAGATCAGAGGGGCCGGCCCTACGAGCAGTACTTC; V: TRBV14; J: TRBJ2-7; size: .; D: .
CDR3: CASSLMSRDRDEQYF; DNA: TGTGCCAGCAGCCTAATGTCCCGGGACAGGGACGAGCAGTACTTC; V: TRBV5-4; J: TRBJ2-7; size: .; D: TRBD1
CDR3: CASSYVRDLANYGYTF; DNA: TGTGCCAGCAGTTATGTGAGGGATTTAGCTAACTATGGCTACACCTTC; V: TRBV6-4; J: TRBJ1-2; size: .; D: .
CDR3: CASSPTVYGNTIYF; DNA: TGTGCCAGCAGTCCGACCGTTTATGGAAACACCATATATTTT; V: TRBV27; J: TRBJ1-3; size: .; D: .
CDR3: CASSLPGELTDTQYF; DNA: TGTGCCAGCAGCTTACCGGGAGAACTCACAGATACGCAGTATTTT; V: TRBV7-2; J: TRBJ2-3; size: .; D: .
CDR3: CASSQDAGGPGANVLTF; DNA: TGCGCCAGCAGCCAAGACGCAGGTGGTCCTGGGGCCAACGTCCTGACTTTC; V: TRBV4-3; J: TRBJ2-6; size: .; D: .
CDR3: CASSPGRGTFDGYTF; DNA: TGTGCCAGCAGCCCTGGGCGGGGGACCTTTGATGGCTACACCTTC; V: TRBV7-8; J: TRBJ1-2; size: .; D: .
CDR3: CASSETYTDTQYF; DNA: TGTGCCAGCAGCGAGACTTACACAGATACGCAGTATTTT; V: TRBV7-9; J: TRBJ2-3; size: .; D: .
CDR3: CASQPSGASNEKLFF; DNA: TGCGCCAGCCAGCCCTCAGGGGCGTCTAATGAAAAACTGTTTTTT; V: TRBV5-1; J: TRBJ1-4; size: .; D: .
CDR3: CASSPRGRLVGTQYF; DNA: TGTGCCAGCAGCCCGCGGGGTCGATTAGTGGGAACCCAGTACTTC; V: TRBV7-2; J: TRBJ2-5; size: .; D: .
CDR3: CASSEVKGSGNQPQHF; DNA: TGTGCCAGCAGTGAAGTCAAAGGGTCGGGCAATCAGCCCCAGCATTTT; V: TRBV2; J: TRBJ1-5; size: .; D: .
CDR3: CASKSGGGNTEAFF; DNA: TGCGCCAGCAAATCAGGGGGTGGGAACACTGAAGCTTTCTTT; V: TRBV5-1; J: TRBJ1-1; size: once; D: TRBD1
CDR3: CASSQVGGAQETQYF; DNA: TGCGCCAGCAGCCAAGTGGGGGGGGCTCAGGAGACCCAGTACTTC; V: TRBV4-3; J: TRBJ2-5; size: .; D: .